The clone carrying this TCR beta chain has a handful of counts. Its antigen is still unknown. Purities over 98% were achieved in all sorted populations. The sample is drawn from a study of beta chain features in type 1 diabetes. The sequenced template was cDNA made from the entire isolated RNA. Mean read depth for naive, central memory and regulatory T cell samples was 3.5 million or so reads. TCRdb's copy holds only in-frame clones and misses some; the assay was immunoSEQ multiplex PCR. The table lists around 400,000 clones, roughly 13% of them singletons. The V gene end was trimmed by 7 bases and the J gene end by 8 bases; junction bases not matched to a gene: 12. From germline, CDR1 is MDHEN and CDR2 SYDVKM. The CDR3 spans 14 residues. Whole-study findings and limits: TCRB CDR3s were moderately but significantly shorter in Type 1 diabetes patients in all four CD4+ subsets.

This clonotype originated in a man between 18 and 29 years old in good health. Sequenced: naive CD4+ T cells from blood. The rearrangement joins TRBV28 to TRBJ1-2, with TRBD1 identical over 8 bases. In DNA, the CDR3 is TGTGCCAGCACCTTCGGGGACAGGTTTATGGGCTACACCTTC. This gives the protein CASTFGDRFMGYTF.